This T cell receptor beta chain was identified during a study of shared clonotypes between healthy human individuals (TCRdb year 2020). In the study overall: Three men and two women, aged 18 to 49 years, made up the cohort. To estimate repertoire size and how much clonotype sharing occurs between individuals, the study deeply sequenced the blood TCR repertoires of a handful of healthy adults. Leukapheresis yielded between about 0.9 and 8.9 billion PBMCs per donor. For each donor, CD4 naive and CD4 memory were each given three plates, CD8 naive was given two plates, and CD8 memory was given one plate. Different laboratories and diverse techniques were used to prepare libraries and sequence TCR repertoires, to increase sequencing depth and limit assay-specific biases.

Paper-wide results and their limitations: Sharing across a few donors was observed for around 5% of naive CD4, 3.5% of naive CD8, 2% to 2.5% of memory CD4, and approximately 0.41% of memory CD8 clonotypes. Clonotypes shared by all four sorted-subset donors showed higher generation probabilities than non-shared clonotypes. Incomplete sequencing was indicated by rarefaction of sorted-subset datasets, despite the large sequencing depth. Sampling was restricted to blood, and TCR repertoires in tissues likely differ from the TCR repertoires found in blood. Because the study included only a small number of donors, the genetic and exposure-history diversity represented was limited. Pairwise subsampling indicated that sequencing depth was expected to affect the degree of clonotype sharing among donors. Naive subsets generally had larger estimated clonotype richness than memory subsets did.

Using the deep immunoSEQ assay, multiplex PCR amplified TCR CDR3 regions from genomic DNA. Extracted genomic DNA from each cell subset was spread evenly across all wells of several immunoSEQ 96-well plates, with each plate serving as a replicate. For sorted subsets, roughly 200 ng of genomic DNA, equivalent to around 29,000 T cell genomes, went into each replicate PCR. Purified libraries were measured with a Qubit 3.0 fluorometer, size-checked on a Bioanalyzer 2100, and measured again with the KAPA Library Quantification kit. Each immunoSEQ 96-well plate was sequenced on its own single-read 150-cycle Illumina NextSeq 550 flow cell. The original pipeline was this. Because the immunoSEQ output held only junctional sequences and lacked quality scores, the filtering could not match the filtering applied to full-length reads. Sequences were annotated with PyIR, a Python wrapper for IgBLAST v1.9, and V/J genes and CDR3 were assigned using IMGT germline references. Any read was removed if the V/J assignment was weak (E-value above 1e-6), the CDR3 was missing, or the read contained stop codons, out-of-frame junctions, or ambiguous translated residues. V3J clonotypes were defined as sequences sharing the same inferred V gene, J gene, and CDR3 amino acid sequence. The percentage overlap between two repertoires was calculated by dividing the number of shared unique clonotypes by the size of the smaller repertoire. Repertoire richness was assessed with RTK rarefaction, the Chao1 estimator, and Recon v2.1 estimates of unobserved clonotypes. Generation probabilities for all TCRbeta clonotypes obtained by the gDNA method from a handful of donors were computed using OLGA. Sourced from immuneACCESS, this table was stored by TCRdb with only in-frame sequences that have V and J called. A share of the clones is absent; for the studies checked, an unresolved V gene accounts for under half, and the remainder has no known explanation. V and J calls and clone size are as listed in that table; D and trimming were resolved from the DNA. The sample yields 2,500,000 or so clones; more than 85% were counted once. Approximately 0.36% of the sample is in the top ten clones.

The donors were healthy, HIV-negative adults who had no recently reported acute infections or vaccinations. Only Caucasian adults living in Nashville, Tennessee, USA were represented among the donors. CD4+ T cells were enriched by magnetic negative selection; naive cells were then positively selected on CD45RA, and the negative fraction formed the memory subset. Blood was obtained by leukapheresis, after which PBMCs were separated by Ficoll-Histopaque density gradient centrifugation and cryopreserved in liquid nitrogen vapor phase. Analytical flow cytometry was used to check the purity and quantity of each magnetically sorted T cell population. Genomic DNA was isolated from each sorted fraction and quantified by UV absorbance on a Nanodrop 2000c. This clone was observed a single time. It lacks a known antigen. No base quality values were provided; no much bigger clone lies one nucleotide off. Per the germline V gene, MNHNS is the CDR1 and SASEGT is the CDR2. V loses 0 bases at its end and J loses 4 bases; junction bases beyond the gene matches: 5. The CDR3 runs 15 residues from the cysteine to the phenylalanine. Only the CDR3 part of the read is kept: 45 bases, read in frame from the first base.

This clonotype originated in a man younger than 30 in good health. Some clones in this sample may be carry-over from other donors' samples. The chain was built from TRBV6-1 and TRBJ2-5, and TRBD1 aligns with 7 junction nucleotides. Sequencing used naive CD4+ T cells from PBMCs. The cell subset or site tag for this specimen amounts to: CD45RA+ positively selected. The nucleotides read TGTGCCAGCAGTGAAGCGAGGACAGGCGGAGAGACCCAGTACTTC. It translates as CASSEARTGGETQYF.